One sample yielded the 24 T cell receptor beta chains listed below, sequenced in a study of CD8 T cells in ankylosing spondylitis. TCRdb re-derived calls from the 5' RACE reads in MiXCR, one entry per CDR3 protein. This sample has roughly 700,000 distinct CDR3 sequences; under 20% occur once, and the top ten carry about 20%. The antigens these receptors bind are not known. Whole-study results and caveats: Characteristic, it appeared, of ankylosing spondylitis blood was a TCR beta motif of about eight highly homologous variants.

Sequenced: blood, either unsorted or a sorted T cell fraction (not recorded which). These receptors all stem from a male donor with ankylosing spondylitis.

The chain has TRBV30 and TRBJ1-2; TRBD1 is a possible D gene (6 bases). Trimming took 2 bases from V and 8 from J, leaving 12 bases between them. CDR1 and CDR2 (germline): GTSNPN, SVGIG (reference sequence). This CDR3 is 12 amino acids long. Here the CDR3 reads CAWSHPGEGYTF. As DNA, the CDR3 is TGTGCCTGGAGTCATCCAGGGGAAGGCTACACCTTC.

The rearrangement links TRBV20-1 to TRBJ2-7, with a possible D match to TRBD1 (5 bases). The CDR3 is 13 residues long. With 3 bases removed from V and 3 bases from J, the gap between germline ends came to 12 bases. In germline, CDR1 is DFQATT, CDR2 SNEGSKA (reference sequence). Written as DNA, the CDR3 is TGCAGTGCTAGCTGGGCAGGGCTCTACGAGCAGTACTTC. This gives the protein CSASWAGLYEQYF.

Written as DNA, the CDR3 is TGTGCCAGCAGCACCGGGACAGCCCCTTATAGCAATCAGCCCCAGCATTTT. This encodes CASSTGTAPYSNQPQHF. This chain connects TRBV12-3 or TRBV12-4 to TRBJ1-5; 7 bases agree with TRBD1. CDR3 length equals 17 residues. V trimming: 6 bases; J trimming: 0 bases; junction bases outside the gene matches: 11.

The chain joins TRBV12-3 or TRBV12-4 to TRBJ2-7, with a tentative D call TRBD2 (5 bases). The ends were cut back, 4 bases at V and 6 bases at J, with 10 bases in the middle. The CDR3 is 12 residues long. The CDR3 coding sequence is TGTGCCAGCAGTTCCGACTATGCCGAGCAGTACTTC. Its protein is CASSSDYAEQYF.

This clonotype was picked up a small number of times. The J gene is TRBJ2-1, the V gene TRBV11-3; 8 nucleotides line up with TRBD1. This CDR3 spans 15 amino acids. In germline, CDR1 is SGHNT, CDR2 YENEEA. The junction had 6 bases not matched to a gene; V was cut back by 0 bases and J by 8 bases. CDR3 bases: TGTGCCAGCAGCTTAGAGGGACAGGATCTCGATGAGCAGTTCTTC. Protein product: CASSLEGQDLDEQFF.

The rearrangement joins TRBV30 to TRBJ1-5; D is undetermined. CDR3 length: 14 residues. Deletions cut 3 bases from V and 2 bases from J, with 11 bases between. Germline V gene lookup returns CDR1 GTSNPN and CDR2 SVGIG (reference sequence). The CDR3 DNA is TGTGCCTGGAGCGAGGACGGAGGCAATCAGCCCCAGCATTTT. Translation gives CAWSEDGGNQPQHF.

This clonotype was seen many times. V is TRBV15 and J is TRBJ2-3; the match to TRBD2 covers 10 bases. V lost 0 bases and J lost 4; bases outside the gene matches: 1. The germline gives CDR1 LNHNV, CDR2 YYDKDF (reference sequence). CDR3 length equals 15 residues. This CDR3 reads CATSREAGGPDTQYF. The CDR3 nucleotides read TGTGCCACCAGCAGAGAAGCGGGGGGGCCAGATACGCAGTATTTT.

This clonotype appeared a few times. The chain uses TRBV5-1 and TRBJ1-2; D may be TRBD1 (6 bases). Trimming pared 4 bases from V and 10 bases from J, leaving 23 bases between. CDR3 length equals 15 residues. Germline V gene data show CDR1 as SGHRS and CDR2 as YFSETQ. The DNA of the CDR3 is TGCGCCAGCAGCGAGGACAGTGGTTTTAGAAGCGCCTACACCTTC. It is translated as CASSEDSGFRSAYTF.

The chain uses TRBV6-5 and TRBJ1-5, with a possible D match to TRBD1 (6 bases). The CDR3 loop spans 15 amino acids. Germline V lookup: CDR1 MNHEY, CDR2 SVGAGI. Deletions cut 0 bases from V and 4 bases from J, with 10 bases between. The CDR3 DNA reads TGTGCCAGCAGTTACTCGGACAGAGGAAATCAGCCCCAGCATTTT. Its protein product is CASSYSDRGNQPQHF.

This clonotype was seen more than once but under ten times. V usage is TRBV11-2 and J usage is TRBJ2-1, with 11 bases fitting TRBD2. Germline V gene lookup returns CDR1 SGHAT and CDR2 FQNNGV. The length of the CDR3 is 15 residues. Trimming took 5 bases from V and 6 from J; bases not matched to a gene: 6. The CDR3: CASSTTSGRFNEQFF. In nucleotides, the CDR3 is TGTGCCAGCAGCACAACTAGCGGGAGATTCAATGAGCAGTTCTTC. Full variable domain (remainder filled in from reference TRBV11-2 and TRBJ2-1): EAGVAQSPRYKIIEKRQSVAFWCNPISGHATLYWYQQILGQGPKLLIQFQNNGVVDDSQLPKDRFSAERLKGVDSTLKIQPAKLEDSAVYLCASSTTSGRFNEQFFGPGTRLTVL.

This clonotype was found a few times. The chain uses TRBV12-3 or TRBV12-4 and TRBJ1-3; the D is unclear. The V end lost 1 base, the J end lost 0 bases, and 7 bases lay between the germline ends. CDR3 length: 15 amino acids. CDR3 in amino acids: CASSLVDLSGNTIYF. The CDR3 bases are TGTGCCAGCAGTTTAGTCGACCTCTCTGGAAACACCATATATTTT.

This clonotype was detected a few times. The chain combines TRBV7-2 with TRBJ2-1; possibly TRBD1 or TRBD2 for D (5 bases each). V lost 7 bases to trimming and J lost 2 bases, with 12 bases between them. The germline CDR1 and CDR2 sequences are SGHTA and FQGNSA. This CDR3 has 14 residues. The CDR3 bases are TGTGCCAGCACTCCTCTGGGGGCCTACAATGAGCAGTTCTTC. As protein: CASTPLGAYNEQFF.

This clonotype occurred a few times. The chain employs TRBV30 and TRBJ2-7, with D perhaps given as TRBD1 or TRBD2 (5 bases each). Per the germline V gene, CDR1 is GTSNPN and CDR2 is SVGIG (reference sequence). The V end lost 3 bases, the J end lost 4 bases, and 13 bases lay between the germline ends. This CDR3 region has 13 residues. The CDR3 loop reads CAWSQGVGYEQYF. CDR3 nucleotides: TGTGCCTGGAGCCAGGGAGTTGGATACGAGCAGTACTTC.

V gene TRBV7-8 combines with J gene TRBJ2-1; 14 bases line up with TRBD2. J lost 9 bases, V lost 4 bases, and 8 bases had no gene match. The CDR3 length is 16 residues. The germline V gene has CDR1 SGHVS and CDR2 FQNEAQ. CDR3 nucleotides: TGTGCCAGCAGCTGGAAGGGACTAGCGGGAGTAGGTGAGCAGTTCTTC. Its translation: CASSWKGLAGVGEQFF.

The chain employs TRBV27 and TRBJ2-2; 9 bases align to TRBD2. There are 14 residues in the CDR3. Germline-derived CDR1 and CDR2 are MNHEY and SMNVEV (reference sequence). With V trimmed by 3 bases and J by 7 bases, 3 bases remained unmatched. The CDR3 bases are TGTGCCAGCAGTTTGAAGCGGGGGGTCGGGGAGCTGTTTTTT. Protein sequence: CASSLKRGVGELFF.

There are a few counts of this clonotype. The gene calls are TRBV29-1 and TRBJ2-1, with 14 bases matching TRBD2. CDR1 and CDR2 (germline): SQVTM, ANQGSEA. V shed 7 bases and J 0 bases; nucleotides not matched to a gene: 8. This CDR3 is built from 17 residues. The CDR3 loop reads CSALSGTSGGSYNEQFF. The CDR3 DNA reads TGCAGCGCCCTCTCCGGGACTAGCGGGGGCTCCTACAATGAGCAGTTCTTC.

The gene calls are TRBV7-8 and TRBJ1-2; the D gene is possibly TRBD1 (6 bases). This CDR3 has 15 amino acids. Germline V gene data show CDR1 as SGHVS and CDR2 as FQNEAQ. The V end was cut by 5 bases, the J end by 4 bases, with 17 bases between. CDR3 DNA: TGTGCCAGCAGCCTACACCCTCGGGACACCTATGGCTACACCTTC. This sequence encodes CASSLHPRDTYGYTF.

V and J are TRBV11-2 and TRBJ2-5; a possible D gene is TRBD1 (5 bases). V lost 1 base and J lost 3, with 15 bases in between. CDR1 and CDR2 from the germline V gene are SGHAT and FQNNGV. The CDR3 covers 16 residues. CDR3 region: CASSLVWGRAEETQYF. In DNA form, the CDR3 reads TGTGCCAGCAGCTTAGTGTGGGGCAGGGCGGAAGAGACCCAGTACTTC.

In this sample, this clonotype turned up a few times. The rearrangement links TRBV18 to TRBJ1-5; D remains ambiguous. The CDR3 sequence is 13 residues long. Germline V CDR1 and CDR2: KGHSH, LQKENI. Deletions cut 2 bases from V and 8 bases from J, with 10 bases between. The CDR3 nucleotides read TGTGCCAGCTCACCAGGCACCATGGAGCCCCAGCATTTT. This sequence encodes CASSPGTMEPQHF.

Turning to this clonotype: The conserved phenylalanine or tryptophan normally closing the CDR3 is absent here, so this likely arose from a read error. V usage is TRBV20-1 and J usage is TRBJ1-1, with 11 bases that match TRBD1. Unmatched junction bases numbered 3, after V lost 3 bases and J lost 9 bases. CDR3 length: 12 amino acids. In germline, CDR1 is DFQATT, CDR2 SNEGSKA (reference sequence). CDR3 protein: CSASRDRGKAFI. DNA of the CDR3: TGCAGTGCTAGCCGGGACAGGGGGAAAGCTTTCATT.

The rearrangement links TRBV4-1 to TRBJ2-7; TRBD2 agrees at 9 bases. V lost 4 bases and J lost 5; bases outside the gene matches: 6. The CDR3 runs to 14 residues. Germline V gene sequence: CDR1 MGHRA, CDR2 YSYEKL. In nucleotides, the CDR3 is TGCGCCAGCAGCCTATCTAGCGGGAAAAACGAGCAGTACTTC. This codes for CASSLSSGKNEQYF.

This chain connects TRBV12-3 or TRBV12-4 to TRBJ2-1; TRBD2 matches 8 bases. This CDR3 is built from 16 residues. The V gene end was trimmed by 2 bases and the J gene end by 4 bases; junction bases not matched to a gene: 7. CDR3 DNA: TGTGCCAGCAGTTTATCCGGCGGGAGGTTGTACAATGAGCAGTTCTTC. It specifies CASSLSGGRLYNEQFF.

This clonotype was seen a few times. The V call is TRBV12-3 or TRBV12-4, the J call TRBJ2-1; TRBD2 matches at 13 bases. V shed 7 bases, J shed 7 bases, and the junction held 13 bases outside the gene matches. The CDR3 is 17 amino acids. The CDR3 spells CASTSLSPGLAGNEQFF. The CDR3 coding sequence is TGTGCCAGCACCTCCCTCTCACCGGGACTAGCGGGGAATGAGCAGTTCTTC.

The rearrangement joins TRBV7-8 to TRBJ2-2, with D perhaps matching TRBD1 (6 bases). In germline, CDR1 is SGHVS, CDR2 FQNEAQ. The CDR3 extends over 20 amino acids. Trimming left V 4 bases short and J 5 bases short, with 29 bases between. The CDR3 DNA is TGTGCCAGCAGCTCCCCCCGGTCTCAGGGGCCCGCGCGAGTTACCGGGGAGCTGTTTTTT. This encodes CASSSPRSQGPARVTGELFF.